This T cell receptor beta chain was recovered during a study of shared clonotypes between healthy human individuals. The CDR3 has 17 amino acids. In germline, CDR1 is SGHDT, CDR2 YYEEEE. The V gene end was trimmed by 0 bases and the J gene end by 4 bases; junction bases not matched to a gene: 10. On this clone itself: Its antigen is unknown.

Overall study findings and caveats: Rarefaction demonstrated incomplete sorted-subset sequencing despite large depth.

Measured with immunoSEQ multiplex PCR; TCRdb has only the in-frame clones, and not every one. The sample consists of about 2.4 million clones, more than 80% of them appearing once. The sequence was collected from a man in his late teens or twenties in good health. The material sequenced was naive CD4+ T cells sorted from blood. The subset is: CD45RA+ positively selected. This chain joins TRBV5-6 and TRBJ2-5; TRBD1 agrees at 9 bases. This CDR3 reads CASSLGGQGFFRETQYF. In DNA form, the CDR3 reads TGTGCCAGCAGCTTGGGGGGACAGGGATTTTTCCGAGAGACCCAGTACTTC.